This passage covers 3 T cell receptor beta chains from one sample sequenced in a study of CD8 T cells in ankylosing spondylitis. Study-wide findings and caveats: Seemingly distinctive of ankylosing spondylitis blood was a TCR beta motif formed by eight highly homologous variants.

From the 5' RACE reads, TCRdb called clonotypes with MiXCR, one entry per CDR3 protein. This sample has some 450,000 distinct CDR3 sequences, with about a sixth found just once. Their recognized antigens are unknown. Material for sequencing was blood, either unsorted or a sorted T cell fraction (not recorded which). The receptors come from a male donor with ankylosing spondylitis.

There are a few counts of this clonotype. The chain uses TRBV4-3 and TRBJ2-7, with 9 bases aligning to TRBD2. This CDR3 spans 15 amino acids. Germline V CDR1 and CDR2: LGHNA, YSLEER. V shed 1 base, J shed 2 bases, and the junction held 3 bases outside the gene matches. The CDR3 protein is CASSQGLAAAYEQYF. CDR3 bases: TGCGCCAGCAGCCAAGGACTAGCGGCGGCCTACGAGCAGTACTTC.

This chain connects TRBV20-1 to TRBJ2-7; 8 nucleotides agree with TRBD2. The CDR3 spans 13 residues. V shed 1 base, J shed 4 bases, and the junction held 3 bases outside the gene matches. Germline lookup yields CDR1 DFQATT and CDR2 SNEGSKA (reference sequence). This CDR3 is CSARGTSRYEQYF. CDR3 in DNA: TGCAGTGCTAGAGGGACTAGCAGATACGAGCAGTACTTC.

V usage is TRBV2 and J usage is TRBJ2-7; 7 bases are shared with TRBD1. Trimming removed 5 bases from V and 6 bases from J; junction bases left unmatched: 10. Germline assignment: CDR1 SNHLY and CDR2 FYNNEI. The CDR3 extends over 14 amino acids. CDR3 protein: CASSNRQGFGEQYF. The CDR3 DNA reads as TGTGCCAGCAGTAACCGACAGGGCTTTGGCGAGCAGTACTTC. The whole variable domain, filled in from reference TRBV2 and TRBJ2-7, reads EPEVTQTPSHQVTQMGQEVILRCVPISNHLYFYWYRQILGQKVEFLVSFYNNEISEKSEIFDDQFSVERPDGSNFTLKIRSTKLEDSAMYFCASSNRQGFGEQYFGPGTRLTVT.